The present T cell receptor beta chain was sequenced within a study of PD-1 blockade in classical Hodgkin lymphoma. The study, taken as a whole, reports: Only CD4+ TCR diversity, not CD8+, had risen significantly by C4D1. Patients with a complete response exhibited baseline diversity comparable to newly diagnosed patients.

All patients experienced relapse after autologous stem cell transplantation, and brentuximab vedotin exposure was variable. Points on this clone: Its target is not known.

The repertoire was sequenced with immunoSEQ multiplex PCR; TCRdb's copy has only in-frame clones and lacks some. The sample includes about 46,000 clones, about three quarters seen only once; the top ten take about 20%. The specimen comprised peripheral blood mononuclear cells (PBMCs), sampled before the second cycle of nivolumab. This clonotype was sampled from a human donor with classical Hodgkin lymphoma.

As DNA, the CDR3 is TGTGCCAGCAGGCGACAGGGAGGCACAGATACGCAGTATTTT. This encodes CASRRQGGTDTQYF. The chain joins TRBV6-5 to TRBJ2-3, with 7 bases fitting TRBD1. The ends lost 6 bases at V and 1 base at J; junction bases unmatched: 4. This CDR3 contains 14 residues. Germline lookup yields CDR1 MNHEY and CDR2 SVGAGI.